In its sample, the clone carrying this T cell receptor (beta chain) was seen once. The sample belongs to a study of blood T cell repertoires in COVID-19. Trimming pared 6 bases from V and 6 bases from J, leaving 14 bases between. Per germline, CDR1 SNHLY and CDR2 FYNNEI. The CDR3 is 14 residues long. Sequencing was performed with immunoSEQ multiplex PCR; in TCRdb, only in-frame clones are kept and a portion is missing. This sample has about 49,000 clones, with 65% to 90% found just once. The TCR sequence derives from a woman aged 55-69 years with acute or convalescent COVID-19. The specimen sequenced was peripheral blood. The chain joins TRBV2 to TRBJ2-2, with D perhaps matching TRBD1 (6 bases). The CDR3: CASRQGFIAGELFF. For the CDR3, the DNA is TGTGCCAGCAGGCAGGGGTTTATCGCCGGGGAGCTGTTTTTT.